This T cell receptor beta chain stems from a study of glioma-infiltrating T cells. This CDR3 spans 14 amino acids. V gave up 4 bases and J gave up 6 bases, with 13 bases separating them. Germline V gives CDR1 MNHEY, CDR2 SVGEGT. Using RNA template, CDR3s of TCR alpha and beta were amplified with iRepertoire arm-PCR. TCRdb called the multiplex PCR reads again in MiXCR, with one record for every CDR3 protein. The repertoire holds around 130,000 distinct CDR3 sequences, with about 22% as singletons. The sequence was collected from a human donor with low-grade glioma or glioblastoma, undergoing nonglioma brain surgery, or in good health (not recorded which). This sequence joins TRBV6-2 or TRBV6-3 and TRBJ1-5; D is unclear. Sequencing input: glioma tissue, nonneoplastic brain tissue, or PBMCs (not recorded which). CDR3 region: CASSSRLKSQPQHF. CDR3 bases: TGTGCCAGCAGTTCTCGACTGAAGAGTCAGCCCCAGCATTTT.